This TCR beta chain was sequenced during a study of HIV-infected children after antiretroviral therapy interruption. Study-wide background: Children had CD4+ above 500, viral load below 50 copies/ml, either treatment arm. General observations from the study: By the end of treatment interruption, naive CD4+ clonality (Gini) increased.

As to treatment: PENTA 11 planned treatment interruption arm or continuous ART arm. Cryopreserved PBMC samples required at least 5 million viable cells. Sorting from thawed PBMCs isolated naive CD4+ CD45RA+ CD45RO- T cells. This CDR3 has 14 amino acids. Germline CDR1 SEHNR, CDR2 FQNEAQ (reference sequence). V was pared by 5 bases and J by 2 bases, with 3 bases of the junction left unmatched. A 3' RACE protocol on RNA, with unique molecular identifiers, produced the TCR library. TCRdb itself ran the 3' RACE reads through MiXCR, one entry per CDR3 protein. The data show some 90,000 distinct CDR3 sequences, roughly 6.4% seen once. This clonotype was observed a handful of times. Its specificity is unknown.

The receptor was isolated from a pool of human donors with HIV. The chain uses TRBV7-9 and TRBJ1-3, with 7 bases matching TRBD1. The material sequenced was CD45RA+ CD4+ T cells from PBMCs, pooled from several time points, taken from a donor given antiretroviral therapy, either interrupted or continuous. The subset is: naive CD4+ CD45RA+ CD45RO- T cells. The CDR3 DNA sequence: TGTGCCAGCAGCCGTACAGGGGCTGGAAACACCATATATTTT. Its protein product is CASSRTGAGNTIYF.